Shown below are 6 T cell receptor beta chains from a single sample sequenced in a study of T cell repertoires in ileal Crohn's disease. Generated by immunoSEQ multiplex PCR, the TCRdb table keeps only in-frame clones and is missing some. The table shows approximately 5,500 clones, with 70% to 90% occurring only once. The sample taken for sequencing was ileal tissue. These receptors came from an adult with Crohn's disease.

This clone was found once. The chain is built from TRBV28 and TRBJ1-6; D possibly corresponds to TRBD1 (5 bases). This CDR3 spans 11 amino acids. Germline assignment: CDR1 MDHEN and CDR2 SYDVKM. The V end lost 10 bases, the J end lost 7 bases, and 8 bases lay between the germline ends. The CDR3 protein is CATRGNSPLHF. CDR3 in DNA: TGTGCCACCCGGGGGAATTCACCCCTCCACTTT.

This clone was observed a handful of times. V gene TRBV29-1 combines with J gene TRBJ1-6; possibly TRBD1 for D (6 bases). The CDR3 totals 13 residues. Germline values: CDR1 SQVTM, CDR2 ANQGSEA. V lost 6 bases and J 7 bases, leaving 13 bases between the germline ends. DNA for the CDR3: TGCAGCGTGGGGGCGGACTTGAATTCACCCCTCCACTTT. Protein sequence: CSVGADLNSPLHF.

This chain joins TRBV6-1 and TRBJ2-2; 10 bases map to TRBD2. Germline CDR1 reads MNHNS; CDR2 reads SASEGT. The junction had 3 bases not matched to a gene; V was cut back by 5 bases and J by 3 bases. CDR3 length: 15 amino acids. CDR3 protein: CASSPLAGDTGELFF. In nucleotides, the CDR3 is TGTGCCAGCAGTCCCCTAGCGGGGGACACCGGGGAGCTGTTTTTT.

The chain links TRBV12-5 to TRBJ2-1, with 9 bases fitting TRBD1. Germline CDR1 is LGHNT and CDR2 is FRNRAP. V was pared by 3 bases and J by 2 bases, with 2 bases of the junction left unmatched. The CDR3 covers 15 residues. The CDR3 sequence: CASGFRTGAYNEQFF. The CDR3, as DNA: TGTGCTAGTGGTTTCCGGACAGGGGCCTACAATGAGCAGTTCTTC.

The chain couples TRBV27 to TRBJ1-2; TRBD1 agrees at 8 bases. This CDR3 spans 15 amino acids. The J segment lost 5 bases and the V segment lost 5 bases, leaving 10 bases of the junction unmatched. Germline V CDR1 and CDR2: MNHEY, SMNVEV (reference sequence). CDR3 sequence (DNA): TGTGCCAGCAGTGCCCGGGACAGGCCTCTTTATGGCTACACCTTC. Translating it yields CASSARDRPLYGYTF.

V is TRBV13 and J is TRBJ2-1, with D perhaps matching TRBD2 (6 bases). Germline V lookup: CDR1 PRHDT, CDR2 FYEKMQ (reference sequence). With 4 bases removed from V and 5 bases from J, the gap between germline ends came to 12 bases. This CDR3 has 14 amino acids. The CDR3 loop is CASSSRLVDNEQFF. The DNA for the CDR3 is TGTGCCAGCAGCTCCCGACTAGTTGACAATGAGCAGTTCTTC.